The 9 T cell receptor beta chains reported below all come from one sample, sequenced in a study of cytomegalovirus exposure and HLA in healthy donors. The PCR was carried out with 60 Vbeta primers and 13 Jbeta primers. Assay: immunoSEQ multiplex PCR; the TCRdb copy retains only in-frame clones and omits some. The table records hundreds of thousands of clones, 80% to 90% of them present only once. Specimen: PBMCs. All receptors derive from a man aged 30-40 years in good health and CMV-seronegative.

CDR3 nucleotide sequence: TGTGCCAGCACCGTCAGCTCCTATAATTCACCCCTCCACTTT. Protein product: CASTVSSYNSPLHF. V is TRBV6-5 and J is TRBJ1-6; D not resolved. The V and J ends lost 7 bases and 0 bases respectively, with 7 bases between them. CDR3 length: 14 residues. Germline V gene data show CDR1 as MNHEY and CDR2 as SVGAGI.

This chain links TRBV6-1 with TRBJ2-2; D not certain. Deletions cut 4 bases from V and 1 base from J, with 10 bases between. Germline CDR1 reads MNHNS; CDR2 reads SASEGT. The CDR3 has 15 amino acids. CDR3 region: CASSGSRVNTGELFF. In nucleotides, the CDR3 is TGTGCCAGCAGTGGCTCACGGGTGAACACCGGGGAGCTGTTTTTT.

This clone was seen just once. V gene TRBV5-6 combines with J gene TRBJ2-1; D ambiguous. This CDR3 comprises 11 residues. Germline CDR1 and CDR2: SGHDT and YYEEEE. The ends were cut back, 4 bases at V and 6 bases at J, with 5 bases in the middle. CDR3 DNA sequence: TGTGCCAGCAGCCTCGGCAATGAGCAGTTCTTC. Translation gives CASSLGNEQFF. The variable domain in full, completed from reference TRBV5-6 and TRBJ2-1, reads DAGVTQSPTHLIKTRGQQVTLRCSPKSGHDTVSWYQQALGQGPQFIFQYYEEEERQRGNFPDRFSGHQFPNYSSELNVNALLLGDSALYLCASSLGNEQFFGPGTRLTVL.

This chain's CDR3 is CSVEMGNSGYEQYF. The CDR3 nucleotides read TGCAGCGTTGAAATGGGTAACAGCGGGTACGAGCAGTACTTC. The chain employs TRBV29-1 and TRBJ2-7, with D perhaps matching TRBD2 (6 bases). In germline, CDR1 is SQVTM, CDR2 ANQGSEA. Trimming shortened V by 2 bases and J by 4 bases, and 15 bases separated the two germline ends. The length of the CDR3 is 14 residues.

As to this clone: At the DNA level, this CDR3 is encoded by other sequences in the same sample as well. The chain recombines TRBV6-5 with TRBJ1-6; TRBD1 is a possible D gene (6 bases). V dropped 6 bases and J dropped 10 bases, with 16 bases sitting between them. Germline V lookup: CDR1 MNHEY, CDR2 SVGAGI. The CDR3 spans 14 residues. The CDR3 DNA reads TGTGCCAGCAGCCAAAACAGGGTTCAATCACCCCTCCACTTT. Residues: CASSQNRVQSPLHF.

The chain joins TRBV9 to TRBJ1-2, with D possibly TRBD1 on 6 matching bases. V was trimmed by 0 bases and J by 1 base, leaving 7 bases between them. Germline loops: CDR1 SGDLS, CDR2 YYNGEE. CDR3 size: 14 residues. Here the CDR3 reads CASSVEDSNYGYTF. DNA for the CDR3: TGTGCCAGCAGCGTAGAGGACAGTAACTATGGCTACACCTTC.

The chain recombines TRBV14 with TRBJ1-2, with 7 bases fitting TRBD1. CDR1 and CDR2 from the germline V gene are SGHDN and FVKESK. CDR3 length: 14 residues. V lost 5 bases, J lost 6 bases, and 9 bases stayed unmatched. The CDR3 reads CASSLRQGKDGYTF. The CDR3 DNA reads as TGTGCCAGCAGCTTGAGACAGGGAAAGGATGGCTACACCTTC.

The chain recombines TRBV5-4 with TRBJ2-7; D is ambiguous. From germline, CDR1 is SGHNT and CDR2 YYREEE (reference sequence). The V and J ends lost 4 bases and 2 bases respectively, with 13 bases between them. The CDR3 length is 14 residues. CDR3 nucleotides: TGTGCCAGCAGCCCCGTAGGCCAGGCCTACGAGCAGTACTTC. Residues: CASSPVGQAYEQYF.

This clone was counted a few times. The chain employs TRBV5-1 and TRBJ1-2; D unclear. CDR1 and CDR2 from the germline V gene are SGHRS and YFSETQ. V was cut by 0 bases and J by 3 bases, with 6 bases left in between. This CDR3 comprises 13 residues. The CDR3 protein is CASSLVAHYGYTF. Written as DNA, the CDR3 is TGCGCCAGCAGCTTGGTGGCCCACTATGGCTACACCTTC.